The 17 T cell receptor beta chains listed next were all sequenced from one sample in a study of T cells after yellow fever vaccination. TCRdb itself ran the 5' RACE reads through MiXCR, one entry per CDR3 protein. This table has about 340,000 distinct CDR3 sequences, about 12% appearing once. The sequencing here drew on CD4+ T cells sorted from PBMCs, taken 15 days after the yellow fever booster vaccination. These receptor sequences come from a young man who received the YFV17D yellow fever vaccine.

The chain employs TRBV5-1 and TRBJ2-3; 8 nucleotides line up with TRBD2. Germline V lookup: CDR1 SGHRS, CDR2 YFSETQ. CDR3 length equals 15 residues. The junction had 5 bases not matched to a gene; V was cut back by 1 base and J by 4 bases. CDR3 sequence (DNA): TGCGCCAGCAGCTTGTCGCGGGGGGCGGCAGATACGCAGTATTTT. Amino acid sequence: CASSLSRGAADTQYF.

A few counts support this clonotype. The chain employs TRBV20-1 and TRBJ2-5; maybe TRBD2 (6 bases). This CDR3 region has 12 residues. The germline V gene encodes CDR1 DFQATT and CDR2 SNEGSKA (reference sequence). Trimming removed 0 bases from V and 4 bases from J, with 6 bases in between. The CDR3 DNA is TGCAGTGCTAGAGAGGGGGGAGAGACCCAGTACTTC. It codes for CSAREGGETQYF.

V and J are TRBV5-1 and TRBJ2-7; the D is unclear. The CDR3 is 13 amino acids. Germline assignment: CDR1 SGHRS and CDR2 YFSETQ. V dropped 4 bases and J dropped 7 bases, with 15 bases sitting between them. This chain's CDR3 is CASSPDAVGEQYF. CDR3 bases: TGCGCCAGCAGCCCTGACGCGGTTGGGGAGCAGTACTTC.

With regard to this clonotype: A junction boundary mismatches the germline segment, possibly from a read error. The chain has TRBV6-1 and TRBJ1-6; D is undetermined. This CDR3 spans 13 amino acids. Germline V gene lookup returns CDR1 MNHNS and CDR2 SASEGT. This chain's CDR3 is CANSERALLPLHF. The DNA for the CDR3 is TGTGCCAACAGTGAACGGGCCCTTTTGCCCCTCCACTTT.

This clonotype was seen more than once but under ten times. The chain has TRBV5-6 and TRBJ1-6; D may be TRBD1 (5 bases). This CDR3 region has 14 residues. Trimming shortened V by 5 bases and J by 9 bases, and 15 bases separated the two germline ends. The germline V gene has CDR1 SGHDT and CDR2 YYEEEE. The CDR3 nucleotides read TGTGCCAGCAGGGCGGCGGGGCTGGGTTCACCCCTCCACTTT. Amino acids: CASRAAGLGSPLHF.

The chain joins TRBV6-4 to TRBJ2-1, with 7 nucleotides matching TRBD2. The CDR3 totals 14 residues. Trimming removed 9 bases from V and 6 bases from J; junction bases left unmatched: 11. CDR1 MRHNA and CDR2 SNTAGT come from the germline V gene. The CDR3 loop is CASYRDYRPNEQFF. CDR3 nucleotide sequence: TGTGCCAGTTACCGGGACTACCGCCCCAATGAGCAGTTCTTC.

The chain uses TRBV15 and TRBJ2-2; D is tentatively TRBD1 or TRBD2 (5 bases each). V was cut by 0 bases and J by 7 bases, with 12 bases left in between. CDR1 and CDR2 from the germline V gene are LNHNV and YYDKDF (reference sequence). The CDR3 runs to 15 residues. CDR3 DNA sequence: TGTGCCACCAGCAGAGATGGGGGTGGGATCGGGGAGCTGTTTTTT. Translated: CATSRDGGGIGELFF.

The chain recombines TRBV2 with TRBJ2-3, with 7 nucleotides matching TRBD2. The CDR3 extends over 18 amino acids. J gave up 0 bases and V 2 bases, and 11 bases lay outside the gene matches. Germline V gene sequence: CDR1 SNHLY, CDR2 FYNNEI. Written as DNA, the CDR3 is TGTGCCAGCAGTGAAATGGCTAGCGGTTCACCTAGCACAGATACGCAGTATTTT. Protein sequence: CASSEMASGSPSTDTQYF.

This clonotype has just a few counts. The chain is built from TRBV9 and TRBJ1-4, with D tentatively TRBD1 (6 bases). There are 15 residues in the CDR3. The germline gives CDR1 SGDLS, CDR2 YYNGEE. V was trimmed by 3 bases and J by 8 bases, leaving 17 bases between them. CDR3 nucleotide sequence: TGTGCCAGCAGCGCCTCCGGAGGGGGATACGAAAAACTGTTTTTT. Amino acids: CASSASGGGYEKLFF.

This clonotype appeared a few times. The chain carries TRBV12-3 or TRBV12-4 and TRBJ2-1, with D possibly matching TRBD2 (5 bases). The CDR3 spans 13 residues. The ends were cut back, 0 bases at V and 16 bases at J, with 16 bases in the middle. The CDR3 nucleotides are TGTGCCAGCAGTTTAGCGAACAGTGTAGCGATCTTCTTC. This codes for CASSLANSVAIFF.

This clonotype was detected only a few times. The chain links TRBV5-1 to TRBJ2-1; 7 nucleotides agree with TRBD1. This CDR3 has 12 residues. Germline V lookup: CDR1 SGHRS, CDR2 YFSETQ. V trimming: 2 bases; J trimming: 12 bases; junction bases outside the gene matches: 5. The CDR3 nucleotides are TGCGCCAGCAGCTTACAGGGGAGATTGCAGTTCTTC. It translates to CASSLQGRLQFF.

This chain links TRBV7-2 with TRBJ2-3, with no clear D. The CDR3 sequence is 12 residues long. Germline V CDR1 and CDR2: SGHTA, FQGNSA. V dropped 2 bases and J dropped 5 bases, with 5 bases sitting between them. The CDR3 sequence: CASSLWRDTQYF. CDR3 in DNA: TGTGCCAGCAGCTTATGGCGAGATACGCAGTATTTT.

This clonotype was recorded a few times. The rearrangement uses TRBV2 and TRBJ1-5, with D possibly matching TRBD1 (6 bases). The germline gives CDR1 SNHLY, CDR2 FYNNEI. The CDR3 sequence is 11 residues long. V was cut by 2 bases and J by 16 bases, with 12 bases left in between. The CDR3 DNA reads TGTGCCAGCAGTGAAACAGGGTCTCGTCATTTT. This encodes CASSETGSRHF.

This clonotype was seen more than once but under ten times. The gene calls are TRBV7-2 and TRBJ1-1; no definite D call. Germline V CDR1 and CDR2: SGHTA, FQGNSA. CDR3 length: 11 amino acids. The V and J ends lost 6 bases and 7 bases respectively, with 9 bases between them. CDR3 DNA: TGTGCCAGCAGTAGGTCGGATGAAGCTTTCTTT. Protein sequence: CASSRSDEAFF.

The genes are TRBV28 and TRBJ1-2, with 9 positions matching TRBD1. The CDR3 spans 14 residues. The germline V gene encodes CDR1 MDHEN and CDR2 SYDVKM. The ends lost 2 bases at V and 4 bases at J; junction bases unmatched: 2. This CDR3 reads CASSLTGQGYGYTF. CDR3 DNA sequence: TGTGCCAGCAGTTTAACGGGACAGGGCTATGGCTACACCTTC.

The chain's CDR3 is CASSYGTLQETQYF. The DNA of the CDR3 is TGTGCCAGCAGCTATGGGACACTACAAGAGACCCAGTACTTC. The rearrangement links TRBV7-9 to TRBJ2-5; D perhaps matches TRBD1 (6 bases). Germline CDR1 and CDR2: SEHNR and FQNEAQ (reference sequence). The CDR3 has 14 residues. V lost 4 bases to trimming and J lost 2 bases, with 11 bases between them.

This clonotype showed up just once. This sequence joins TRBV18 and TRBJ2-5; no clear D gene. The germline gives CDR1 KGHSH, CDR2 LQKENI. This CDR3 spans 10 amino acids. V was clipped by 6 bases and J by 4 bases, with 3 bases between them. The chain's CDR3 is CASSIETQYF. As DNA, the CDR3 is TGTGCCAGCTCCATAGAGACCCAGTACTTC.